This section outlines one TCR beta chain sequence together with its context. The antigen is undetermined. It was in the United States that all participants with HIV were treated. The sample belongs to a study of long-term antiretroviral therapy in people with HIV. Trimming took off 3 bases at V and 4 bases at J, with 11 bases between the two ends. The CDR3 length is 13 residues. Germline values: CDR1 SGHNT, CDR2 YYREEE (reference sequence). The assay, immunoSEQ v3.0, was run at survey level. The sequencing target was about 35,000-55,000 T-cell genomes per sample. Method: immunoSEQ multiplex PCR; TCRdb's copy keeps in-frame clones and lacks some. The table lists more than 30,000 clones, roughly 85% of them singletons. Study-level findings and limits: ART-treated samples gained diversity yet remained below transplant donor controls. Blood specimens, gathered between about 2004 and 2018, were possibly obtained under older ART regimens.

Sample: unsorted PBMCs, taken 0.4 years before starting antiretroviral therapy. This chain uses TRBV5-4 with TRBJ2-7; D not resolved. The sequence was collected from a man aged 18 to 35 with HIV. The CDR3 spells CASSSDRHYEQYF. CDR3 nucleotide sequence: TGTGCCAGCAGCTCTGATCGGCATTACGAGCAGTACTTC.